The clone carrying this TCR delta chain was detected a few times. The antigen remains undetermined. The sample is drawn from a study of Vδ1+ human thymocytes. The study's findings and limits: Highly polyclonal TRG and TRD repertoires with Gaussian CDR3 length distributions appeared in thymus. Bulk repertoire data may be misinterpreted because of unexpected Vdelta2 sequences.

Alphabeta T cells were depleted, then CD3+ Vdelta1+ Vdelta2- thymocytes were FACS-sorted. RNA was extracted from the cells and then reverse transcribed. The CDR3 regions were amplified by multiplex PCR from V-gene primers to a constant-region primer. TCRdb re-called the multiplex PCR reads through CATT. The repertoire holds some 27,000 delta-chain clones, with 6.5% to 8% as singletons. CDR1 is TSWWSYY and CDR2 is QGS in the germline V gene. The CDR3 runs to 16 residues. Trimming cost V 5 bases and J 2 bases, with 18 bases left between them. J is TRDJ1 and V is TRDV1, with D possibly matching TRDD3 (5 bases). The material sequenced was Vdelta1+ gamma-delta thymocytes from the thymus. Regarding subset: FACS-sorted CD3+ TCRalphabeta- TCRVdelta1+ TCRVdelta2- thymocytes. This receptor was obtained from a girl under three years old who had congenital heart surgery. For the CDR3, the DNA is TGTGCTCTTGGGACCCCAACCCATACTGGTACCGATAAACTCATCTTT. Amino acids: CALGTPTHTGTDKLIF.